This T cell receptor beta chain was recovered during a study of T-cell reconstitution after alpha-beta-depleted transplantation in children. Regarding the study as a whole: The high TCRbeta diversity at day 60 in some patients came from surviving recipient T cells and thymic progenitors. About two months after transplant, alpha-beta T cells reportedly came from several hundred expanded graft clones.

The sample holds many counts of this clonotype. Its antigen is not identified. The V end lost 2 bases, the J end lost 0 bases, and 11 bases lay between the germline ends. This CDR3 comprises 16 residues. Germline V lookup: CDR1 LGHNA, CDR2 YSLEER. Unique molecular identifiers featured in how the TCRbeta library was prepared. One entry per CDR3 protein results from TCRdb running MiXCR on the PCR reads. The profile shows 450,000 to 600,000 distinct CDR3 sequences, about 10% of them singletons. Here the sequenced sample was PBMCs, taken before TCRalphabeta/CD19-depleted stem cell transplant. J is TRBJ2-1 and V is TRBV4-3; D is undetermined. The clonotype originates from a child aged 2-15 years with inherited bone marrow failure, due to receive a stem cell transplant. This CDR3 reads CASSQLSLSSYNEQFF. The CDR3, as DNA: TGCGCCAGCAGCCAATTGTCTCTTAGCTCCTACAATGAGCAGTTCTTC.